What follows is one TCR beta chain and its context. These data are taken from a study of shared clonotypes between healthy human individuals. TCRdb's copy holds only in-frame clones and misses some; the assay was immunoSEQ multiplex PCR. The sample gives about 690,000 clones, 90% of which show up once; 30% to 40% is in the top ten. This CDR3 comprises 17 residues. Trimming removed 4 bases at V and 0 bases at J, with 17 bases between. The TCR sequence derives from a man younger than 30 in good health. Some clones in this sample may be carry-over from other donors' samples. Sequenced material: memory CD8+ T cells from PBMCs. Subset denoted: CD45RO+ cells pooled with CCR7-negative TemRA cells. The V call is TRBV5-3, the J call TRBJ1-3; no definite D call. TRBV5-3 is given ORF status, its function remaining uncertain. The CDR3, as DNA: TGTGCCAGAAGCCCCGCCCCTAGGATAAGCTCTGGAAACACCATATATTTT. Amino acids: CARSPAPRISSGNTIYF.